This T cell receptor (beta chain) was recovered during a study of OX40 agonist ivuxolimab in advanced cancers. Overall study results and limits: Low clonal expansion, among the lowest seen, marked partial responders at 0.1-3.0 mg/kg.

Turning to this clone: The antigen is undetermined. The same CDR3 is also encoded by other DNA sequences in this sample.

Per the germline V gene, CDR1 is SGDLS and CDR2 is YYNGEE. The V and J ends lost 0 bases and 3 bases respectively, with 11 bases between them. CDR3 size: 15 residues. Sequencing used immunoSEQ multiplex PCR; TCRdb keeps in-frame clones, though not all of them. The data contain tens of thousands of clones, approximately 88% of them singletons. The TCR comes from an adult with an advanced solid tumor such as melanoma, head and neck, liver or kidney cancer. The sequences come from CD4+ or CD8+ T cells sorted from blood, collected in a trial of the OX40 agonist ivuxolimab. The rearrangement joins TRBV9 to TRBJ2-3, with D tentatively TRBD2 (6 bases). CDR3 region: CASSVDGSGTDTQYF. The CDR3 nucleotides read TGTGCCAGCAGCGTAGACGGGAGCGGGACAGATACGCAGTATTTT.